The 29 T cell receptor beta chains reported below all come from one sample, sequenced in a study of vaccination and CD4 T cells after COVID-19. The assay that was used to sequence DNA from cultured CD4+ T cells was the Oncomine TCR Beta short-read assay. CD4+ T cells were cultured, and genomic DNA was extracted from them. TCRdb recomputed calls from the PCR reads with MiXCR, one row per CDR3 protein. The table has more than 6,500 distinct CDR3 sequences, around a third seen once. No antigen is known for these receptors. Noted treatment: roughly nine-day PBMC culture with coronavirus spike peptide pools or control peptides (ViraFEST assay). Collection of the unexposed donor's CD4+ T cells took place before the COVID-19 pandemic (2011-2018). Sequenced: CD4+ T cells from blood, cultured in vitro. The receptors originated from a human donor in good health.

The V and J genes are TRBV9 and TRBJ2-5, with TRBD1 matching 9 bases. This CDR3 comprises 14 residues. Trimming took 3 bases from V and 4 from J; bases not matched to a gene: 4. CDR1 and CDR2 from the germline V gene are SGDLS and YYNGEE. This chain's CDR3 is CASSATGGSETQYF. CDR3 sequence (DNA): TGTGCCAGCAGCGCAACAGGGGGCTCAGAGACCCAGTACTTC.

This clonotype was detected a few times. The CDR3 bases are TGCAGTGCTAGTTCGGGCGAACCCCCCTACGAGCAGTACTTC. This gives the protein CSASSGEPPYEQYF. The J gene is TRBJ2-7, the V gene TRBV20-1; D is unresolved. Germline CDR1 reads DFQATT; CDR2 reads SNEGSKA (reference sequence). The V and J ends lost 3 bases and 2 bases respectively, with 14 bases between them. The length of the CDR3 is 14 residues.

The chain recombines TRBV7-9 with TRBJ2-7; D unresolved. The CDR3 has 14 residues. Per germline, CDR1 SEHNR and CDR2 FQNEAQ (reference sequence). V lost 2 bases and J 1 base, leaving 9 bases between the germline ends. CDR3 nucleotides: TGTGCCAGCAGCTTACCGAGTAATTCCTACGAGCAGTACTTC. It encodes CASSLPSNSYEQYF. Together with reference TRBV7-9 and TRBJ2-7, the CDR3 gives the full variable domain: DTGVSQNPRHKITKRGQNVTFRCDPISEHNRLYWYRQTLGQGPEFLTYFQNEAQLEKSRLLSDRFSAERPKGSFSTLEIQRTEQGDSAMYLCASSLPSNSYEQYFGPGTRLTVT.

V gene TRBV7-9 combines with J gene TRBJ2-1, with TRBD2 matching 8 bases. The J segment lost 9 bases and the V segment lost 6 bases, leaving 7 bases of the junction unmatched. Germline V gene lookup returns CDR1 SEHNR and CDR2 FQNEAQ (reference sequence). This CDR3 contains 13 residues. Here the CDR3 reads CASSFGLAGEQFF. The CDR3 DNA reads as TGTGCCAGCAGTTTCGGACTAGCCGGTGAGCAGTTCTTC.

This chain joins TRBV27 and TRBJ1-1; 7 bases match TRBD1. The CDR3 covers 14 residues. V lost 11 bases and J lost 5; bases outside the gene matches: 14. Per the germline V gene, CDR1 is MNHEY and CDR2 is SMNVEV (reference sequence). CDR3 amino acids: CAVHRDRSRTEAFF. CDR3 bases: TGTGCCGTTCACCGGGACAGAAGTCGAACTGAAGCTTTCTTT.

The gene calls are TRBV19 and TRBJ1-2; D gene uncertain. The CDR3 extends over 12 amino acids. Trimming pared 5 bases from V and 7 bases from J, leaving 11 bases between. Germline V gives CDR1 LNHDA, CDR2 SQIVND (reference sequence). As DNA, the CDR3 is TGTGCCAGTAGTCGATTGGAGGGTGGCTACACCTTC. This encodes CASSRLEGGYTF.

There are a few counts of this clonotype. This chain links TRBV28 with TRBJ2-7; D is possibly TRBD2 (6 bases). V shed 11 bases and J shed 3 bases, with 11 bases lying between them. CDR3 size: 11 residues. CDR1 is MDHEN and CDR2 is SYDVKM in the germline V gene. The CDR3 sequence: CAGGSVYEQYF. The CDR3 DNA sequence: TGTGCCGGGGGGAGTGTCTACGAGCAGTACTTC.

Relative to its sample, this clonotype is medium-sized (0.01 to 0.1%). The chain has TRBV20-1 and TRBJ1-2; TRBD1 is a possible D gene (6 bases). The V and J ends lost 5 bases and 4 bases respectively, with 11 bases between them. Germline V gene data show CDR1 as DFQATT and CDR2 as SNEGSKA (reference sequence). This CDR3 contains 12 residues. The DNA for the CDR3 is TGCAGTGCTCCGGACAGCCGCTATGGCTACACCTTC. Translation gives CSAPDSRYGYTF.

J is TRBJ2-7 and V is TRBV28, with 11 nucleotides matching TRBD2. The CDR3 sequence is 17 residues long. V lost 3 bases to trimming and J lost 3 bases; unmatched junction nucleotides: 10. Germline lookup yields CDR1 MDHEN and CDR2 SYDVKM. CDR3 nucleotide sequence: TGTGCCAGCAGTTTCCCTCGACTAGCGGGGAACCACTACGAGCAGTACTTC. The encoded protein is CASSFPRLAGNHYEQYF.

This CDR3 is CATPFLGQYF. The CDR3 nucleotides are TGTGCCACACCCTTCTTAGGGCAGTACTTC. The chain uses TRBV7-3 and TRBJ2-7; D is ambiguous. Trimming pared 10 bases from V and 9 bases from J, leaving 13 bases between. The CDR3 has 10 residues. Germline V gene lookup returns CDR1 SGHTA and CDR2 FQGTGA.

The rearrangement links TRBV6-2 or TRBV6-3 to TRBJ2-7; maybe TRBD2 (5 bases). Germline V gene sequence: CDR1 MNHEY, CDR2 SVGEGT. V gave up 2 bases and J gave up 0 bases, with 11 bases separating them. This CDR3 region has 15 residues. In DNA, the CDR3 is TGTGCCAGCAGTTACCCCGATGGGAGCTCCTACGAGCAGTACTTC. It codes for CASSYPDGSSYEQYF.

CDR3 bases: TGTGCCAGCAGTGGGGGGGCGAGCACTGAAGCTTTCTTT. This encodes CASSGGASTEAFF. The chain has TRBV2 and TRBJ1-1; the D gene is possibly TRBD1 (6 bases). The CDR3 contains 13 residues. The germline CDR1 and CDR2 sequences are SNHLY and FYNNEI. V gave up 4 bases and J gave up 4 bases, with 10 bases separating them.

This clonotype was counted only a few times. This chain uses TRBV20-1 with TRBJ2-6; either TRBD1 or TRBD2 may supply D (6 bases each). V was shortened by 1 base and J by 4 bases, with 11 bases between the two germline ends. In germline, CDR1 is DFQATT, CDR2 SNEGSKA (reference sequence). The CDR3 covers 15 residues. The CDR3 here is CSARVTGAGANVLTF. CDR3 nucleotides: TGCAGTGCTAGAGTAACGGGGGCAGGGGCCAACGTCCTGACTTTC.

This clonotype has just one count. The CDR3 DNA is TGTGCCAGCAGTTTCTACGAGCAGTACTTC. It codes for CASSFYEQYF. This rearrangement joins TRBV12-3 or TRBV12-4 to TRBJ2-7; D is uncertain. This CDR3 has 10 residues. V gave up 3 bases and J gave up 3 bases, with 0 bases separating them.

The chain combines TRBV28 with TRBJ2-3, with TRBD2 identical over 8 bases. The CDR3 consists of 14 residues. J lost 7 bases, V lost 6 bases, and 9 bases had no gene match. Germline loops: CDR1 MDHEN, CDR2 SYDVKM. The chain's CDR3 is CASSLDGGANTQYF. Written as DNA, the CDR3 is TGTGCCAGCAGCCTAGACGGGGGGGCGAATACGCAGTATTTT.

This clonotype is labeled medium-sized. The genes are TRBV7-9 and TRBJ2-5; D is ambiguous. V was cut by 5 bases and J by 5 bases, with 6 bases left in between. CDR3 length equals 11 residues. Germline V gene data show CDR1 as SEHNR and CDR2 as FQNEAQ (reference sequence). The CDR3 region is CASSQSETQYF. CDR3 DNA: TGTGCCAGCAGCCAGTCGGAGACCCAGTACTTC.

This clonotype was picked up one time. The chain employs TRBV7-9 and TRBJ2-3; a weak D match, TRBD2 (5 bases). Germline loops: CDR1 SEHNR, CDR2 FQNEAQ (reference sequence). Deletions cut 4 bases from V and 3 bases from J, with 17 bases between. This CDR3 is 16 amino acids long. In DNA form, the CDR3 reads TGTGCCAGCAGCTCCAAGGACTCGGAACTTACAGATACGCAGTATTTT. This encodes CASSSKDSELTDTQYF.

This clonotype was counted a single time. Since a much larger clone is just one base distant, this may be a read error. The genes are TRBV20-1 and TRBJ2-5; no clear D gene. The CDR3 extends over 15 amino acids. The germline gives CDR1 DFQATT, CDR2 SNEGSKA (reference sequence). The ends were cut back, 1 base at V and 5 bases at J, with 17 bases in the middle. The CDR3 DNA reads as TGCAGTGCTAGAGGGACGCCTCACGGCCGGGAGACCCAGTACTTC. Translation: CSARGTPHGRETQYF.

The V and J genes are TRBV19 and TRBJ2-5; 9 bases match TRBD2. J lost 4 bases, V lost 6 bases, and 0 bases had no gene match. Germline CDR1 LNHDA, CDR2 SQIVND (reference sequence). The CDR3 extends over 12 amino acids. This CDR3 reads CASRLAGETQYF. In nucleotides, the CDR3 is TGTGCCAGTAGACTAGCGGGAGAGACCCAGTACTTC.

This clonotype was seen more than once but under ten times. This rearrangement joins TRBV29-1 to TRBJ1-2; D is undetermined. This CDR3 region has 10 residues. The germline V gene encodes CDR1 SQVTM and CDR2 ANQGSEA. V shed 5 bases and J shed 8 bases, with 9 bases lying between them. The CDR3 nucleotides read TGCAGCGTTTTCGAGGGAGGCTACACCTTC. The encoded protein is CSVFEGGYTF.

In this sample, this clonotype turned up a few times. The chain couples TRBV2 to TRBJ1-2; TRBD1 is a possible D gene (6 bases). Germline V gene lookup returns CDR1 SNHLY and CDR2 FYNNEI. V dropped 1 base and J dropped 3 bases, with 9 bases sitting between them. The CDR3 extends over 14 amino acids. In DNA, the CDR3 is TGTGCCAGCAGTGAAGGACAGGCTGACTATGGCTACACCTTC. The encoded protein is CASSEGQADYGYTF.

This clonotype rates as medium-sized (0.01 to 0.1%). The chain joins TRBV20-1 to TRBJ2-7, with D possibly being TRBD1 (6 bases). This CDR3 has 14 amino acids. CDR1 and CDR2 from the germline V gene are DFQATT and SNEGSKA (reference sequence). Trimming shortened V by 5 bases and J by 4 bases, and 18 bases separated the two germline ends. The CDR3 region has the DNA TGCAGTGCTTCTCAGGGGAGCTATTGGTACGAGCAGTACTTC. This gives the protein CSASQGSYWYEQYF.

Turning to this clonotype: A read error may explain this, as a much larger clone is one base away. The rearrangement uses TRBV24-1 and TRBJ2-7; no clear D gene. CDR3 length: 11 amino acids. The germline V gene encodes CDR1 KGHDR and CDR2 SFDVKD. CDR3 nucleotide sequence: TGTGCCACCAGGGATTTCCGTGGGCAGTACTTC. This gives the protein CATRDFRGQYF.

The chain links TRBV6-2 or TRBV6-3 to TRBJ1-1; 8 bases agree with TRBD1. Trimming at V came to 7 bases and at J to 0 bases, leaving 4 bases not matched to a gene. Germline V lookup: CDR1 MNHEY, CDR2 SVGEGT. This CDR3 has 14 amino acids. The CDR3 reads CASNRQGMNTEAFF. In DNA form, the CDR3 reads TGTGCCAGCAACAGACAGGGGATGAACACTGAAGCTTTCTTT.

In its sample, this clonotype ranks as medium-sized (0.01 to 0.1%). The CDR3 sequence is CASSLPGSPLHF. Here the CDR3 DNA reads TGTGCCAGCAGCTTACCAGGATCACCCCTCCACTTT. V and J are TRBV7-6 and TRBJ1-6, with D unclear. This CDR3 is 12 amino acids long. CDR1 and CDR2 from the germline V gene are SGHVS and FNYEAQ. V lost 2 bases to trimming and J lost 10 bases, with 6 bases between them. Supplemented by reference TRBV7-6 and TRBJ1-6, the full variable domain reads GAGVSQSPRYKVTKRGQDVALRCDPISGHVSLYWYRQALGQGPEFLTYFNYEAQQDKSGLPNDRFSAERPEGSISTLTIQRTEQRDSAMYRCASSLPGSPLHFGNGTRLTVT.

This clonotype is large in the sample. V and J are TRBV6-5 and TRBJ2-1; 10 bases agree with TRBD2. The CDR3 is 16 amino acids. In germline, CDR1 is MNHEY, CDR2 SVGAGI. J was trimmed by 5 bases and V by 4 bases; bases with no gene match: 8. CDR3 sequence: CASSSAGTSEDNEQFF. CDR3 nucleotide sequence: TGTGCCAGCAGTTCCGCCGGGACTAGCGAGGACAATGAGCAGTTCTTC.

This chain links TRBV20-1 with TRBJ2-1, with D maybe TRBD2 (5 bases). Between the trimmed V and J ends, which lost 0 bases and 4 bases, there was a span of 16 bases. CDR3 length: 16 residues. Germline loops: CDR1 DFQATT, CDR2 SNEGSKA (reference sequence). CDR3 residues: CSARDITSSGYNEQFF. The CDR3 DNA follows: TGCAGTGCTAGAGATATAACCTCCAGCGGATACAATGAGCAGTTCTTC.

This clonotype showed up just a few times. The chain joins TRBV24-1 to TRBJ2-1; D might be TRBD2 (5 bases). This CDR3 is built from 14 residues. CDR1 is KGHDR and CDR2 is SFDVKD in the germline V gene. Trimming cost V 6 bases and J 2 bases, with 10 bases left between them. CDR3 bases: TGTGCCACCAGTATCAGCGGCCCCTACAATGAGCAGTTCTTC. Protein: CATSISGPYNEQFF.

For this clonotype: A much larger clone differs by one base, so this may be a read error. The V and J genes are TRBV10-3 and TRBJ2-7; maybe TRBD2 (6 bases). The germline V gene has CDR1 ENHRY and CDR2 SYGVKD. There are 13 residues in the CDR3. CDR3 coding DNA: TGTGCCATCACCGGCGGGGCGGACTACGATCAGTACTTC. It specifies CAITGGADYDQYF.